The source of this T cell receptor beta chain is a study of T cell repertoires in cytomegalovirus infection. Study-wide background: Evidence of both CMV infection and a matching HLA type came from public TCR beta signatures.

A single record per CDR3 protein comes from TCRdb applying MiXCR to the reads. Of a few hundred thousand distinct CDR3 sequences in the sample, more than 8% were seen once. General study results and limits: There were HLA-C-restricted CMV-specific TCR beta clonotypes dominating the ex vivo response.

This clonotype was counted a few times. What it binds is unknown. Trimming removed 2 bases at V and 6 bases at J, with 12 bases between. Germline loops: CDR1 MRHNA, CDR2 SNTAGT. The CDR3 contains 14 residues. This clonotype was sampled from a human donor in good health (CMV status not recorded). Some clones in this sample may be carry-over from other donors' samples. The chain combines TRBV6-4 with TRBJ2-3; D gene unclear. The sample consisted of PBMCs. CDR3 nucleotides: TGTGCCAGCAGTGACCCAATGCTAGGGGATACGCAGTATTTT. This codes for CASSDPMLGDTQYF.